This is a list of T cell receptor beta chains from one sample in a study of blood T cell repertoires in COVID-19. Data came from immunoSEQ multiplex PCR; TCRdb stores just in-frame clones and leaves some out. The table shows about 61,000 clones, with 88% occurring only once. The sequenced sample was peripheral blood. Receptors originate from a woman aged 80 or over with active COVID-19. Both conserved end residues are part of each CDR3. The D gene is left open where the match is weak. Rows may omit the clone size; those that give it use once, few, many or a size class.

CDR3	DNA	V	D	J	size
CASSDSSLALHF	TGTGCCAGCAGTGACTCGTCATTAGCCCTCCACTTT	TRBV6-2/TRBV6-3	.	TRBJ1-6	.
CASSLQGYGYTF	TGTGCCAGCAGTTTACAGGGCTATGGCTACACCTTC	TRBV28	.	TRBJ1-2	once
CASSHLVGRAPTDTQYF	TGTGCCAGCAGCCACCTTGTCGGGAGGGCTCCCACAGATACGCAGTATTTT	TRBV14	TRBD2	TRBJ2-3	.
CASSSVLGTQYF	TGTGCCAGCAGTTCCGTGTTGGGCACGCAGTATTTT	TRBV12-3/TRBV12-4	.	TRBJ2-3	.
CASSIARDREYNEQFF	TGTGCCAGCAGCATCGCCCGGGACAGGGAATACAATGAGCAGTTCTTC	TRBV9	TRBD1	TRBJ2-1	once
CASSQEGTGSEETQYF	TGTGCCAGCAGCCAAGAGGGGACAGGGAGCGAGGAGACCCAGTACTTC	TRBV4-2	TRBD1	TRBJ2-5	.
CASSPRLAGAEQYF	TGTGCCAGCAGCCCAAGACTAGCGGGGGCCGAGCAGTACTTC	TRBV7-9	TRBD2	TRBJ2-7	.
CASSSWDREHYGYTF	TGTGCCAGCAGCTCTTGGGACAGGGAACACTATGGCTACACCTTC	TRBV7-9	TRBD1	TRBJ1-2	.
CASSYTTESGYTF	TGTGCCAGCAGTTACACAACAGAGAGCGGCTACACCTTC	TRBV2	.	TRBJ1-2	.
CASSRTGGASDGYTF	TGTGCCAGCAGTCGCACAGGGGGCGCAAGCGATGGCTACACCTTC	TRBV7-8	TRBD1	TRBJ1-2	.
CASSQGNAAGVGETQYF	TGCGCCAGCAGCCAAGGGAACGCAGCGGGGGTGGGAGAGACCCAGTACTTC	TRBV4-3	TRBD2	TRBJ2-5	.
CASSRLAGGDEQFF	TGTGCCAGTAGCCGGCTAGCGGGGGGGGATGAGCAGTTCTTC	TRBV19	TRBD2	TRBJ2-1	.
CASTLGTSAYNEQFF	TGTGCCAGCACCCTAGGGACTAGCGCGTACAATGAGCAGTTCTTC	TRBV9	TRBD2	TRBJ2-1	.
CASKRVGDSYNEQFF	TGCGCCAGCAAGAGAGTAGGGGACTCCTACAATGAGCAGTTCTTC	TRBV5-1	.	TRBJ2-1	.
CASSRTSGGYNEQFF	TGTGCCAGCAGCCGGACTAGCGGGGGGTACAATGAGCAGTTCTTC	TRBV11-2	TRBD2	TRBJ2-1	few
CASSLAAGGYEQYF	TGCGCCAGCAGCTTGGCCGCAGGGGGCTACGAGCAGTACTTC	TRBV5-1	TRBD1	TRBJ2-7	.
CATSDDRGRADTQYF	TGTGCCACCAGTGATGACAGGGGGCGGGCAGATACGCAGTATTTT	TRBV24-1	TRBD1	TRBJ2-3	.
CASLQGRLSTDTQYF	TGTGCCAGCTTACAAGGGCGACTAAGCACAGATACGCAGTATTTT	TRBV18	.	TRBJ2-3	.
CASSLEREVAVHEQYF	TGTGCCAGCAGCTTGGAGAGGGAGGTAGCGGTCCACGAGCAGTACTTC	TRBV7-6	.	TRBJ2-7	.
CASSVGLWGREDEKLFF	TGTGCCAGCAGCGTAGGTCTTTGGGGGCGCGAGGATGAAAAACTGTTTTTT	TRBV9	.	TRBJ1-4	.
CASTPGGETQYF	TGTGCCAGCACCCCAGGGGGAGAGACCCAGTACTTC	TRBV6-5	TRBD1	TRBJ2-5	.
CASSSGAQETQYF	TGTGCCAGCAGCTCCGGAGCCCAAGAGACCCAGTACTTC	TRBV7-3	.	TRBJ2-5	.
CSVDPGDGNTIYF	TGCAGCGTTGACCCCGGAGACGGAAACACCATATATTTT	TRBV29-1	.	TRBJ1-3	.
CASSLGKRGTYGYTF	TGTGCCAGCAGCTTGGGAAAGCGGGGGACTTATGGCTACACCTTC	TRBV5-4	.	TRBJ1-2	.
CASSQTGTAGSYNEQFF	TGTGCCAGCAGCCAAACAGGGACCGCGGGCTCCTACAATGAGCAGTTCTTC	TRBV3-1/TRBV3-2	.	TRBJ2-1	.
CASSPRENTEAFF	TGTGCCAGCTCACCTAGAGAGAACACTGAAGCTTTCTTT	TRBV18	.	TRBJ1-1	.
CASSPSQQGSNTEAFF	TGTGCCAGCAGCCCCAGCCAGCAGGGGTCGAACACTGAAGCTTTCTTT	TRBV7-3	.	TRBJ1-1	.
CASSLGLNANEQFF	TGCGCCAGCAGCTTGGGACTTAACGCAAATGAGCAGTTCTTC	TRBV5-1	.	TRBJ2-1	.
CASSPYRGSYNEQFF	TGTGCCAGCAGCCCTTACAGGGGATCCTACAATGAGCAGTTCTTC	TRBV14	TRBD1	TRBJ2-1	.
CAIGVAGGSNEQFF	TGTGCCATCGGGGTAGCGGGGGGGTCGAATGAGCAGTTCTTC	TRBV10-3	TRBD2	TRBJ2-1	.
CASSYGREETQYF	TGTGCCAGCAGTTACGGCAGGGAAGAGACCCAGTACTTC	TRBV6-6	.	TRBJ2-5	.
CASSLGGAGETQYF	TGTGCCAGCAGTTTAGGCGGGGCGGGGGAGACCCAGTACTTC	TRBV28	.	TRBJ2-5	.
CASSTRTGTYEQYF	TGTGCCAGTAGTACCCGGACAGGTACCTACGAGCAGTACTTC	TRBV19	TRBD1	TRBJ2-7	.
CASSTRGYGNYGYTF	TGTGCCAGCAGCACCCGAGGGTACGGCAACTATGGCTACACCTTC	TRBV6-5	.	TRBJ1-2	.
CASSEALQGSGGKETQYF	TGTGCCAGCAGTGAAGCGCTTCAAGGGAGCGGGGGAAAAGAGACCCAGTACTTC	TRBV2	TRBD2	TRBJ2-5	.
CASSFAREWTYEQYF	TGTGCCAGCAGTTTCGCAAGGGAGTGGACCTACGAGCAGTACTTC	TRBV28	.	TRBJ2-7	.
CASSVFVSTDTQYF	TGTGCCAGCAGCGTATTTGTAAGCACAGATACGCAGTATTTT	TRBV9	.	TRBJ2-3	.
CASSSFGTGGDTQYF	TGCGCCAGCAGCTCCTTCGGGACAGGGGGAGATACGCAGTATTTT	TRBV5-1	TRBD1	TRBJ2-3	.
CASSRQGQRGGELFF	TGTGCCAGCAGCCGACAGGGGCAGAGGGGCGGGGAGCTGTTTTTT	TRBV5-5	TRBD1	TRBJ2-2	.
CASSLAYAGAGELFF	TGTGCCAGCAGCTTGGCCTACGCGGGTGCCGGGGAGCTGTTTTTT	TRBV5-8	.	TRBJ2-2	.
CASSSGTDYGYTF	TGTGCCAGCAGCAGTGGGACAGACTATGGCTACACCTTC	TRBV28	TRBD1	TRBJ1-2	.
CASSHRDNQETQYF	TGTGCCAGCTCACACCGGGACAACCAAGAGACCCAGTACTTC	TRBV18	.	TRBJ2-5	.
CASSLHPGSNYGYTF	TGCGCCAGCAGCCTCCATCCGGGTTCTAACTATGGCTACACCTTC	TRBV4-3	.	TRBJ1-2	.
CASSLVGTGNQQQYF	TGTGCCAGCAGCTTAGTAGGGACAGGGAATCAGCAGCAGTACTTC	TRBV7-2	TRBD1	TRBJ2-7	.
CASSPQGAITDTQYF	TGCGCCAGCAGCCCACAGGGGGCTATTACAGATACGCAGTATTTT	TRBV5-1	TRBD1	TRBJ2-3	.
CASSLGPRGEQYF	TGTGCCAGCAGCTTAGGGCCGCGAGGCGAGCAGTACTTC	TRBV7-9	.	TRBJ2-7	.
CASSLPGTGTETQYF	TGTGCCAGCAGTCTCCCTGGGACAGGGACGGAGACCCAGTACTTC	TRBV6-6	TRBD1	TRBJ2-5	.
CASSWGGRDQPQHF	TGTGCCAGCTCCTGGGGGGGAAGGGATCAGCCCCAGCATTTT	TRBV18	.	TRBJ1-5	.
CASSEWLTDTQYF	TGTGCCAGCAGTGAATGGCTCACAGATACGCAGTATTTT	TRBV6-1	.	TRBJ2-3	.
CASSQDPSGSLNQPQHF	TGTGCCAGCAGCCAAGATCCAAGCGGCAGCCTCAATCAGCCCCAGCATTTT	TRBV4-2	.	TRBJ1-5	few
CASSSAGLTTGELFF	TGTGCCAGTAGTAGTGCGGGCCTAACCACCGGGGAGCTGTTTTTT	TRBV19	.	TRBJ2-2	.
CSSRDSLVNEQFF	TGCAGCTCCCGGGACAGCCTTGTCAATGAGCAGTTCTTC	TRBV29-1	TRBD1	TRBJ2-1	.
CASSNSGGYYEQYF	TGTGCCAGCAGTAATAGCGGGGGTTATTACGAGCAGTACTTC	TRBV6-5	TRBD2	TRBJ2-7	.
CASSYGQGGYGYTF	TGTGCCAGCAGCTACGGACAGGGGGGCTATGGCTACACCTTC	TRBV4-2	TRBD1	TRBJ1-2	.
CASRATDTQYF	TGTGCCAGCAGGGCCACAGATACGCAGTATTTT	TRBV7-2	.	TRBJ2-3	.
CASSLSGVDTQYF	TGTGCCAGCAGTTTATCGGGGGTCGATACGCAGTATTTT	TRBV12-3/TRBV12-4	.	TRBJ2-3	.
CASSPRGWVSQPQHF	TGTGCCAGCAGTCCCCGGGGTTGGGTCAGTCAGCCCCAGCATTTT	TRBV6-2/TRBV6-3	.	TRBJ1-5	.
CASSFTSGGADTQYF	TGCGCCAGCAGCTTTACTAGCGGGGGGGCAGATACGCAGTATTTT	TRBV5-1	TRBD2	TRBJ2-3	.